This T cell receptor beta chain was sequenced during a study of blood T cell repertoires in COVID-19 (dated by TCRdb to about 2020). Study-level background: Samples from collaborators originated in the United States, Italy and Spain and spanned both the acute and convalescent phases of COVID-19. The prospective study material was composed of cDNA or gDNA derived from T cells, B-cell-depleted T cells, or PBMCs. The dataset comprised deeply sampled blood TCRbeta repertoires from subjects exposed to, actively infected with, or recovered from COVID-19. A freely available public database, intended as a resource for researchers studying the immune response to SARS-CoV-2, is where the repertoires were released. The samples were drawn from two sources: the first 160 participants of the ongoing ImmuneRACE study, and 1,200 or so subjects contributed by 6 global collaborators. A de-identified subject ID, COVID-19 status, age in years and sex were almost always included in the sample metadata. Where available, HLA class I and class II types were obtained from metadata supplied by the sample provider rather than from assay-based typing. Overall study results and their limits: The quantity of clinical and demographic metadata differed by source and by participant and was supplied without curation.

TCRbeta CDR3 regions were amplified from genomic DNA by means of the immunoSEQ Assay, a bias-controlled multiplex PCR. In the source study's methods: The number of nucleated cells in each sample was estimated by amplification of reference gene primers within the assay. Sequence reads were collapsed and filtered to measure the absolute abundance of every unique TCRbeta CDR3 rearrangement. Productive Simpson clonality was computed per sample as the square root of Simpson's diversity index over productive rearrangements. TCRdb provides this immuneACCESS table in a form limited to in-frame rearrangements. Some clones are lacking; in checked studies, under half of them reflect an unresolved V gene, and why the rest are absent is not known. D and trimming were read from the DNA, whereas the V and J calls and clone size are those reported in that table. In this sample the table shows about 270,000 clones, 75% to 90% of which occur a single time. Of the sample, under 2.5% falls within the top ten clones.

From a lookup of the germline V gene, CDR1 and CDR2 are MGHRA and YSYEKL. The CDR3 contains 16 residues, cysteine and phenylalanine counted. The retained sequence is limited to the CDR3, 48 bases, with the frame set at the first base. Germline trimming amounts to 0 bases on V and 6 bases on J, with 8 as the count of junction bases outside the gene matches. This clone was detected only once. What antigen it recognizes has not been identified. No base quality values were provided; no much bigger clone lies one nucleotide off. Participants in the prospective study were enrolled through a virtual design, were aged 18 to 89 years, and lived in 24 United States geographic areas. In the prospective study, participants were assigned to cohorts based on the clinical history participants reported in a screening survey and a study questionnaire. For ImmuneRACE Cohort 3, a participant was defined as recovered based on two consecutive negative NP/OP PCR tests, clearance by a healthcare professional, or resolution of symptoms. In the prospective study, whole blood, serum and a nasopharyngeal or oropharyngeal swab were collected from each participant by mobile phlebotomists. Prospective study participants could optionally give additional blood draws and questionnaires over an approximately 2-month period. Blood samples from the prospective study were shipped frozen or at room temperature prior to DNA extraction.

Sequencing was done on a sample of PBMCs or T cells enriched from blood (not recorded which). This sequence originates from a woman younger than 30 who had recovered from COVID-19. The chain employs TRBV4-1 and TRBJ2-3, and 8 bases in between align with TRBD2. This receptor carries the CDR3 CASSQDLRGGRDTQYF. The nucleotides read TGCGCCAGCAGCCAAGATCTCCGGGGGGGCAGGGATACGCAGTATTTT.